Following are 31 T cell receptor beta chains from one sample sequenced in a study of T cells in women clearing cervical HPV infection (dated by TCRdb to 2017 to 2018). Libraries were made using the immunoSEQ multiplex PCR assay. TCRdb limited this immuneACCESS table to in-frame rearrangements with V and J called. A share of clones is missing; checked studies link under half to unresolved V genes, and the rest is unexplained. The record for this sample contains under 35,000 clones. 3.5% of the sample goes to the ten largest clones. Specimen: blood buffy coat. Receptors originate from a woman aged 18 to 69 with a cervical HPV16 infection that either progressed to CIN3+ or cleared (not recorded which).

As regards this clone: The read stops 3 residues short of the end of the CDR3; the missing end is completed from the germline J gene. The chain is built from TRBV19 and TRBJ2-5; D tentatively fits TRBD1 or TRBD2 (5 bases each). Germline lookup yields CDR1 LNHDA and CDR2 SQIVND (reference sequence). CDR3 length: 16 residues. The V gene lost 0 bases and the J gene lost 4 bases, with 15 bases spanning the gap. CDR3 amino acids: CASSIDWRGDGETQYF. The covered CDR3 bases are TGTGCCAGTAGTATAGATTGGCGAGGGGATGGAGAGACC.

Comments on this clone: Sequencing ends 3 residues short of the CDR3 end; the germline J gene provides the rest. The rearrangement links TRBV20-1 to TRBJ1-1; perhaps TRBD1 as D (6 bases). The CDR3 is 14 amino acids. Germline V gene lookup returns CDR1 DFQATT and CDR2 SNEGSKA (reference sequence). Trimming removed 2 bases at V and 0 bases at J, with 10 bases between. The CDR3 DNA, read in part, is TGCAGTGCTAGAACAGGGAGCATGAACACTGAA. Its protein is CSARTGSMNTE. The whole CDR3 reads CSARTGSMNTEAFF.

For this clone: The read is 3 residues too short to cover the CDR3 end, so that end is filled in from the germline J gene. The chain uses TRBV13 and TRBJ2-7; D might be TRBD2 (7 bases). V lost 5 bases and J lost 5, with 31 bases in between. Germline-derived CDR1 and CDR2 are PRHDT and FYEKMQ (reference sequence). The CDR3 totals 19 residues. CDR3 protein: CASSGAMALSWGGRDEQYF. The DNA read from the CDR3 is TGTGCCAGCAGCGGAGCCATGGCGCTCAGCTGGGGGGGCAGGGACGAG.

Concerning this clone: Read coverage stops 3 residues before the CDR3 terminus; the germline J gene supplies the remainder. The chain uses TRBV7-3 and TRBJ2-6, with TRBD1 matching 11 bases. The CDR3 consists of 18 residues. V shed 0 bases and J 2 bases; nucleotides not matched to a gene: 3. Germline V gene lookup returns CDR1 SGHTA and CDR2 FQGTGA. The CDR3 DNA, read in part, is TGTGCCAGCAGCTTAACAGGACAGGGGGCGGCTGGGGCCAACGTC. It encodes CASSLTGQGAAGANV. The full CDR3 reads CASSLTGQGAAGANVLTF. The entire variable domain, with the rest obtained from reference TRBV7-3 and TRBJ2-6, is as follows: GAGVSQTPSNKVTEKGKYVELRCDPISGHTALYWYRQSLGQGPEFLIYFQGTGAADDSGLPNDRFFAVRPEGSVSTLKIQRTERGDSAVYLCASSLTGQGAAGANVLTFGAGSRLTVL.

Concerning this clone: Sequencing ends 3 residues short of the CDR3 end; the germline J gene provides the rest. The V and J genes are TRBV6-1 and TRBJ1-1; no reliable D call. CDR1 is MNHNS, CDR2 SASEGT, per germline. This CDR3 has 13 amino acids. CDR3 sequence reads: CASSASYLSEAFF. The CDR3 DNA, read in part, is TGTGCCAGCAGTGCCTCTTACCTAAGCGAA.

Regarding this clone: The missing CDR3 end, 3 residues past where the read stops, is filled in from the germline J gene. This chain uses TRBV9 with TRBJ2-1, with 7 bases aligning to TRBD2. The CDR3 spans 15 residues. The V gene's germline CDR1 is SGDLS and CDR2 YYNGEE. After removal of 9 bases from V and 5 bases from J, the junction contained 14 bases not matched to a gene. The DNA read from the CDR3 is TGTGCCACTGGACACCGGGAGGTTGGTAACAATGAG. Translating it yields CATGHREVGNNE. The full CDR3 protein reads CATGHREVGNNEQFF.

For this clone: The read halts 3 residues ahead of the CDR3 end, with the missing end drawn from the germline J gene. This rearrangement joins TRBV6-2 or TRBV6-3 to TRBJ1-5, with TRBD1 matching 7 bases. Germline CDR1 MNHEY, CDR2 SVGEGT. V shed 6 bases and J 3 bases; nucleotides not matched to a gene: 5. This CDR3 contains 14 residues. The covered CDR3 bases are TGTGCCAGCAGGTACACAGGGGCCAATCAGCCC. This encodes CASRYTGANQP. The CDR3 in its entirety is CASRYTGANQPQHF.

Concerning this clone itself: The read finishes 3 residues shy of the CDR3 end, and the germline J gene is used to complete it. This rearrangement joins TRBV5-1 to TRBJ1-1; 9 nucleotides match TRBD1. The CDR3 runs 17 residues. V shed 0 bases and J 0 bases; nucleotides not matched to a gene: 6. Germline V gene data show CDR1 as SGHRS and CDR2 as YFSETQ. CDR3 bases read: TGCGCCAGCAGCTTGGCCCCGGGGGACAGGGTGAACACTGAA. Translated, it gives CASSLAPGDRVNTE. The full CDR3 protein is CASSLAPGDRVNTEAFF.

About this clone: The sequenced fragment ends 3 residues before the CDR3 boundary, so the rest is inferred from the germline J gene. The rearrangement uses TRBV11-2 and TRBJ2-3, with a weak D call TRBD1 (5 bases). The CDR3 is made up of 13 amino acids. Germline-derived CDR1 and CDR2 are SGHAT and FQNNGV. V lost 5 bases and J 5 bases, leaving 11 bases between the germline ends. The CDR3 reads CASSPTRGDTQYF. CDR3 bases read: TGTGCCAGCAGCCCCACAAGGGGAGATACG.

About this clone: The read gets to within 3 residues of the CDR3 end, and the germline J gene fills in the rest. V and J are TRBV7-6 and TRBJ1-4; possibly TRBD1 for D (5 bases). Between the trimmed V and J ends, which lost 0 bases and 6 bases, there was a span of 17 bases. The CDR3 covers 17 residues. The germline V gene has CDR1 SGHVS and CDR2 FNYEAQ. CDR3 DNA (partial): TGTGCCAGCAGCTTAGCATCACGCAGGGCCCGCGATGAAAAA. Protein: CASSLASRRARDEK. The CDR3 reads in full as CASSLASRRARDEKLFF.

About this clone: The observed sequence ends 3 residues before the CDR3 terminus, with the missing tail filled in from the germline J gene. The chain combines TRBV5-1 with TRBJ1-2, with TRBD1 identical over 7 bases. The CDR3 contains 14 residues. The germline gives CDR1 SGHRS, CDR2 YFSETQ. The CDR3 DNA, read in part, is TGCGCCAGCAGCGGAGCGACAGGGTCCTACGAC. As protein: CASSGATGSYD. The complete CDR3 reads CASSGATGSYDYTF.

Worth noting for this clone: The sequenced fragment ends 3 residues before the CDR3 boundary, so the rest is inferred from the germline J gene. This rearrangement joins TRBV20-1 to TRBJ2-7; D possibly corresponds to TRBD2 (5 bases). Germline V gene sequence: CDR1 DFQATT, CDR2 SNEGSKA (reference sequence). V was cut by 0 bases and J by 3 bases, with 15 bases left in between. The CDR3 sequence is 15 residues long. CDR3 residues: CSARDRGGGGYEQYF. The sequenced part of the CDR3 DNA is TGCAGTGCTAGAGATCGTGGCGGAGGAGGCTACGAG.

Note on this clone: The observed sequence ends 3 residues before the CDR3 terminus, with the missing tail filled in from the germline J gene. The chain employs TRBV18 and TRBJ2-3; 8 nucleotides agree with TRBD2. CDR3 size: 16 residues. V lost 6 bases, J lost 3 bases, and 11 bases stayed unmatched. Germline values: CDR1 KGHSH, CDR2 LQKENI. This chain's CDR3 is CASSPSQAGVTDTQYF. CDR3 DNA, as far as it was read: TGTGCCAGCTCGCCATCTCAAGCGGGAGTTACAGATACG.

The part of the CDR3 DNA that was read is TGTGCCATCAGCGCCGGGACAGGGGTCGGTAACTATGGC. This codes for CAISAGTGVGNYG. The entire CDR3 sequence reads CAISAGTGVGNYGYTF. This rearrangement joins TRBV10-3 to TRBJ1-2; 10 bases are shared with TRBD1. The read ends 3 residues shy of where the CDR3 ends; the end is completed using the germline J gene. CDR1 and CDR2 from the germline V gene are ENHRY and SYGVKD. This CDR3 is built from 16 residues. The J segment lost 1 base and the V segment lost 6 bases, leaving 8 bases of the junction unmatched.

The CDR3 sequence is CASSLGQGTIYGYTF. The DNA read from the CDR3 is TGTGCCAGCAGCTTGGGACAGGGGACGATCTATGGC. The rearrangement uses TRBV7-9 and TRBJ1-2, with TRBD1 matching over 10 bases. The observed sequence ends 3 residues before the CDR3 terminus, with the missing tail filled in from the germline J gene. Germline values: CDR1 SEHNR, CDR2 FQNEAQ (reference sequence). V was clipped by 3 bases and J by 4 bases; unmatched bases: 5. CDR3 length: 15 amino acids.

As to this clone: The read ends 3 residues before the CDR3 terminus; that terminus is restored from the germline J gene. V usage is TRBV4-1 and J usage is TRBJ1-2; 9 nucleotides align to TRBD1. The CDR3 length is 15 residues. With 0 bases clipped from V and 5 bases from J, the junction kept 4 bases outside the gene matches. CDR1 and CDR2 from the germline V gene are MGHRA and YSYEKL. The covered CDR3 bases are TGCGCCAGCAGCCAAGAACCGACAGGGGGATATGGC. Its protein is CASSQEPTGGYG. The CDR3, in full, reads CASSQEPTGGYGYTF.

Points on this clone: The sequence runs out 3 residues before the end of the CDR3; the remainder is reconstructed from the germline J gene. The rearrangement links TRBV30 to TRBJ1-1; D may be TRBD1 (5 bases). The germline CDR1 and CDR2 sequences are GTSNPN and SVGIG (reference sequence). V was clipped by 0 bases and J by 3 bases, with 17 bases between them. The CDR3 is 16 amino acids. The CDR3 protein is CAWSVSSGLGDTEAFF. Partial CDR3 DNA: TGTGCCTGGAGTGTATCGTCAGGTCTAGGGGACACTGAA. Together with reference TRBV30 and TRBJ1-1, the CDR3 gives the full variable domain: SQTIHQWPATLVQPVGSPLSLECTVEGTSNPNLYWYRQAAGRGLQLLFYSVGIGQISSEVPQNLSASRPQDRQFILSSKKLLLSDSGFYLCAWSVSSGLGDTEAFFGQGTRLTVV.

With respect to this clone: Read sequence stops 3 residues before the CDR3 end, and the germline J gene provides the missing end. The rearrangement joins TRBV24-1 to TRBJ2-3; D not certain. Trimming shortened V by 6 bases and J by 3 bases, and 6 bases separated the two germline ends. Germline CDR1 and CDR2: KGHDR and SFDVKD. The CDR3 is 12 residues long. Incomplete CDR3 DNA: TGTGCCACCAGTTCCGGGACAGATACG. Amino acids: CATSSGTDT. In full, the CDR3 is CATSSGTDTQYF.

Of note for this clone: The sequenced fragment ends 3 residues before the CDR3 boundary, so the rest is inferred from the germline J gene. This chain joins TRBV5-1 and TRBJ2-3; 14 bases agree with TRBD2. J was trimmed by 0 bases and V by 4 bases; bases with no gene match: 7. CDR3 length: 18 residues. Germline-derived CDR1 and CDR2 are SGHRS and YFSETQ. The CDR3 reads CASSPLTSGRASTDTQYF. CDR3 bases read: TGCGCCAGCAGCCCCTTGACTAGCGGGAGGGCGAGCACAGATACG.

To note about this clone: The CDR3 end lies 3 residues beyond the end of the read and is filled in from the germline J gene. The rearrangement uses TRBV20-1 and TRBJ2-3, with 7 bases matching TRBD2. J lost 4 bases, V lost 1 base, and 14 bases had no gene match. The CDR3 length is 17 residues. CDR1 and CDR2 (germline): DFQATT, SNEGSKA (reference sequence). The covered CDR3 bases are TGCAGTGCTAGAGTTAGCGGGTCCGGTTTTTGGGCAGATACG. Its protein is CSARVSGSGFWADT. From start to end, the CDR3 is CSARVSGSGFWADTQYF.

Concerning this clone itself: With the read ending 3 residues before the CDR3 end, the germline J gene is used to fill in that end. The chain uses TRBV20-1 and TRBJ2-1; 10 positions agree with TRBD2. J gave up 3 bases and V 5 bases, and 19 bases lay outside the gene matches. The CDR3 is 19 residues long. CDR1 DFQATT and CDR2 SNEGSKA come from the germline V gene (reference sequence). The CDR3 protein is CSARTRTSGETEIYNEQFF. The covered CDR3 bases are TGCAGTGCTCGAACAAGGACTAGCGGAGAAACGGAAATCTACAATGAG.

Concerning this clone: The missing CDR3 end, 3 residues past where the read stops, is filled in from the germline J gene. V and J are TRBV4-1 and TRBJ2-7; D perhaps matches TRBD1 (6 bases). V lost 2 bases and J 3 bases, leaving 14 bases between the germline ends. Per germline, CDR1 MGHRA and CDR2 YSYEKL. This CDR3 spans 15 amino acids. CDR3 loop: CASSQWGRGGYEQYF. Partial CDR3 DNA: TGCGCCAGCAGCCAATGGGGCAGGGGTGGCTACGAG.

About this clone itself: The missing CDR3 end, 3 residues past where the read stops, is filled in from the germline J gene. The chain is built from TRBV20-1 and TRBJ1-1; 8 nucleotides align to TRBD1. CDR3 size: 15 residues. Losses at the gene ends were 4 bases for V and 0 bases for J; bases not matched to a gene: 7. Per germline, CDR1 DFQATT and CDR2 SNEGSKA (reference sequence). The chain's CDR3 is CSATRTGSMNTEAFF. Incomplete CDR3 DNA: TGCAGTGCTACCCGGACAGGGTCCATGAACACTGAA.

CDR3 DNA (partial): TGTGCCAGCAGTCCGACTAGCGTCTACGAG. This gives the protein CASSPTSVYE. The full CDR3 sequence reads CASSPTSVYEQYF. V is TRBV11-3 and J is TRBJ2-7; 8 bases fit TRBD2. Read coverage stops 3 residues before the CDR3 terminus; the germline J gene supplies the remainder. The trim removed 6 bases at V and 3 bases at J, leaving 4 bases unmatched. The length of the CDR3 is 13 residues. Germline V gene lookup returns CDR1 SGHNT and CDR2 YENEEA.

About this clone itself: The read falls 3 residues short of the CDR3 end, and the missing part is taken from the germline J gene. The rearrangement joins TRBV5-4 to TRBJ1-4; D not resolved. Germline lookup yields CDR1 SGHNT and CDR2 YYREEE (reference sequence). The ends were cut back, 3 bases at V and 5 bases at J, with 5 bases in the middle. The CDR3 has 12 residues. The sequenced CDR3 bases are TGTGCCAGCAGCTCTACCAATGAAAAA. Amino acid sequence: CASSSTNEK. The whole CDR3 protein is CASSSTNEKLFF.

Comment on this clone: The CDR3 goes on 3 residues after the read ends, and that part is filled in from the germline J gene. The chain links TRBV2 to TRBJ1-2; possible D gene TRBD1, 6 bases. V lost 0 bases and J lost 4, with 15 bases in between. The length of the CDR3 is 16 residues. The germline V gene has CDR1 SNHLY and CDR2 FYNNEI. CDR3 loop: CASSEAVGGPGYGYTF. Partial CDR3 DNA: TGTGCCAGCAGTGAAGCTGTCGGGGGGCCGGGCTATGGC.

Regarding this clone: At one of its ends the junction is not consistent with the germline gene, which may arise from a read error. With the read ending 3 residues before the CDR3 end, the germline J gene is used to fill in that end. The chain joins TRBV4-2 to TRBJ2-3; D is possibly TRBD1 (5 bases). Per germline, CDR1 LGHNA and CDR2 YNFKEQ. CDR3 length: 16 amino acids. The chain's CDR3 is CASSQDWGTSTDTQYF. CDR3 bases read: TGCGCCAGCAGCCAAGACTGGGGCACTAGCACAGATACG.

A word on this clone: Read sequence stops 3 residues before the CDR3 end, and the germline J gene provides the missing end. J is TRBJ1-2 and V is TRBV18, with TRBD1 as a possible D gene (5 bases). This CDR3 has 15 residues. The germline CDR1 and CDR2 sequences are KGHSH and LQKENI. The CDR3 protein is CASSPGLAGDNDYTF. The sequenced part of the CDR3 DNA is TGTGCCAGCTCTCCGGGACTAGCAGGCGATAATGAC.

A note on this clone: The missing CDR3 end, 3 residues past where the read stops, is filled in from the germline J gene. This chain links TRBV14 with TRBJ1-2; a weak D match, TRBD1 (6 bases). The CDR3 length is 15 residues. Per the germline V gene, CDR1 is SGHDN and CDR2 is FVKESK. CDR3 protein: CASSQVSSRTATYTF. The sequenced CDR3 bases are TGTGCCAGCAGCCAAGTTTCTTCGAGGACAGCTACC. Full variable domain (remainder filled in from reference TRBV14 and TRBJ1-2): EAGVTQFPSHSVIEKGQTVTLRCDPISGHDNLYWYRRVMGKEIKFLLHFVKESKQDESGMPNNRFLAERTGGTYSTLKVQPAELEDSGVYFCASSQVSSRTATYTFGSGTRLTVV.

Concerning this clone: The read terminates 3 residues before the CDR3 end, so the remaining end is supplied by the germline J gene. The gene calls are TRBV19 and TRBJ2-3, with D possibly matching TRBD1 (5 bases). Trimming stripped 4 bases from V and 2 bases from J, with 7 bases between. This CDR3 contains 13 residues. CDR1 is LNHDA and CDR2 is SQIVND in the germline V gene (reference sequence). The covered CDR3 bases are TGTGCCAGTAGTAGGGGCTACACAGATACG. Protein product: CASSRGYTDT. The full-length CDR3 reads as CASSRGYTDTQYF.

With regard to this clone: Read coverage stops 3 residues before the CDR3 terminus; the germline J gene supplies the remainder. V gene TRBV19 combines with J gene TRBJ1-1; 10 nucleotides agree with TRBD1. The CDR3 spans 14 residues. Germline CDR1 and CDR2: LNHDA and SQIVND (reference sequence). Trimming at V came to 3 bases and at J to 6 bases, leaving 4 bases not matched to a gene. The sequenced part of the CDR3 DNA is TGTGCCAGTAGTATCCGGGACAGGGGAGCTGAA. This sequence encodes CASSIRDRGAE. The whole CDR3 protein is CASSIRDRGAEAFF.